The present T cell receptor beta chain was sequenced within a study of T cell responses to AZD1222 COVID-19 vaccine. The CDR3 sequence is 15 residues long. Germline CDR1 and CDR2: MNHNS and SASEGT. The V and J ends lost 1 base and 4 bases respectively, with 8 bases between them. Generated by immunoSEQ multiplex PCR, the TCRdb table keeps only in-frame clones and is missing some. The sample shows some 120,000 clones, about nine tenths of them seen only once. This TCR was sampled from an adult in good health. Sequencing used peripheral blood, obtained on day 0 of AZD1222 vaccination. This rearrangement joins TRBV6-1 to TRBJ1-6; D is undetermined. CDR3 DNA: TGTGCCAGCAGTGAAGTTGCAGGATATAATTCACCCCTCCACTTT. It yields the protein CASSEVAGYNSPLHF.